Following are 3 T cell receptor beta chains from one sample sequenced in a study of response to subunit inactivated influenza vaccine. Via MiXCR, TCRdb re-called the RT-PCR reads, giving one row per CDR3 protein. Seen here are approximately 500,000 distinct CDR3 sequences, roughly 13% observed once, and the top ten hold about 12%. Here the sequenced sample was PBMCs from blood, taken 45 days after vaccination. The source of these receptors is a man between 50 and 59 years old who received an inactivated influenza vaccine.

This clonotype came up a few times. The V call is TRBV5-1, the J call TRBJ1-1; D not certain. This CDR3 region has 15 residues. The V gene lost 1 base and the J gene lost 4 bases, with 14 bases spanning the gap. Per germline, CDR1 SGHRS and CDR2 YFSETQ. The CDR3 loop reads CASSLRGAGSTEAFF. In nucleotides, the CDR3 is TGCGCCAGCAGCTTGCGGGGAGCGGGGAGCACTGAAGCTTTCTTT.

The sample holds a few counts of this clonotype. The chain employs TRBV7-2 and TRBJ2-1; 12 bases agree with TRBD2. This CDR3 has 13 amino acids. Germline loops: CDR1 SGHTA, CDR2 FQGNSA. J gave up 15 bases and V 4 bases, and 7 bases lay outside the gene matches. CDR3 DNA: TGTGCCAGCAGCTCTAGCGGGGGGGCCCCCCCGTTCTTC. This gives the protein CASSSSGGAPPFF.

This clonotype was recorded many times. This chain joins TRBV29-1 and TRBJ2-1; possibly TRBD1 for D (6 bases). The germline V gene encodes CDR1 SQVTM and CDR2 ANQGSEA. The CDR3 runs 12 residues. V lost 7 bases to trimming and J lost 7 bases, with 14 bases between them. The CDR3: CSARQVGNEQFF. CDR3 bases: TGCAGCGCCAGACAGGTTGGGAATGAGCAGTTCTTC.